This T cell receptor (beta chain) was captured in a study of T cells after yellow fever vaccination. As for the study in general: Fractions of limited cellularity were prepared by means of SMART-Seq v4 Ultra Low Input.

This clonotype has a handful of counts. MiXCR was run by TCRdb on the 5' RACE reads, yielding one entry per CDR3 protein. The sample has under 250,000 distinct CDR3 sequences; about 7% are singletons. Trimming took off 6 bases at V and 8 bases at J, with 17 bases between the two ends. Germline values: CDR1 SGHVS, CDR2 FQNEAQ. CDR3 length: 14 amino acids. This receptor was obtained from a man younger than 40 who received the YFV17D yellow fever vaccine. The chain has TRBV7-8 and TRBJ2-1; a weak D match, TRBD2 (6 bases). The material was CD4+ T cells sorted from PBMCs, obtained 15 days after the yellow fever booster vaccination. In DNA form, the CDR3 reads TGTGCCAGCAGAGAGACGGAGGGTATCGATGAGCAGTTCTTC. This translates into CASRETEGIDEQFF.